This entry concerns a single TCR beta chain. Categorization into cohorts depended on clinical history that participants reported. The sample is drawn from a study of blood T cell repertoires in COVID-19. Study context: Italy, Spain and the United States were the sources of the convalescent and acute COVID-19 samples. In each case, the material was cDNA or gDNA derived from T cells, B-cell-depleted T cells, or PBMCs.

Produced via immunoSEQ multiplex PCR; TCRdb's table is partial and in-frame only. This table has a few hundred thousand clones, roughly 87% appearing once. The junction had 14 bases not matched to a gene; V was cut back by 5 bases and J by 5 bases. The CDR3 is made up of 17 amino acids. Germline V gene data show CDR1 as SEHNR and CDR2 as FQNEAQ (reference sequence). This receptor was obtained from a woman in her 50s who had recovered from COVID-19. Sequencing was performed on PBMCs or T cells enriched from blood (not recorded which). The rearrangement joins TRBV7-9 to TRBJ2-1; 8 nucleotides align to TRBD1. The chain's CDR3 is CASSPRGQGAPNNEQFF. The CDR3 DNA is TGTGCCAGCAGCCCCCGAGGGCAGGGGGCGCCAAACAATGAGCAGTTCTTC.